This entry concerns a single TCR beta chain. These data originate in a study of blood T cell repertoires in COVID-19. Profiled with immunoSEQ multiplex PCR; TCRdb holds only in-frame clones, not every one. This sample has under 400,000 clones; roughly 90% occur once, and the top ten carry 6.5% to 8%. Germline V gene lookup returns CDR1 MNHEY and CDR2 SVGAGI. V lost 6 bases and J lost 3, with 14 bases in between. The CDR3 is made up of 14 amino acids. The origin of this receptor is a man younger than 35 with active or convalescent COVID-19. The sequenced sample consisted of peripheral blood. The gene calls are TRBV6-5 and TRBJ1-1; perhaps TRBD1 as D (6 bases). The CDR3 here is CASSLNTGYTEAFF. CDR3 DNA sequence: TGTGCCAGCAGCCTAAATACAGGGTACACTGAAGCTTTCTTT.